The next 17 T cell receptor beta chains were all read from a single sample in a study of TIL therapy for anti-PD-1-resistant metastatic lung cancer. Time point given: pre-treatment sample, taken before nivolumab and TIL therapy. The immunoSEQ assay was v3. TCRdb's table, derived via immunoSEQ multiplex PCR, lists solely in-frame clones and lacks some. Of about 15,000 clones in the sample, approximately 85% were seen once. Sequences were derived from blood, sampled at baseline. These receptors all stem from a person between 25 and 79 years old with non-small cell lung cancer.

The J gene is TRBJ1-1, the V gene TRBV27; D possibly corresponds to TRBD1 (6 bases). Germline CDR1 is MNHEY and CDR2 is SMNVEV (reference sequence). There are 15 residues in the CDR3. Trimming shortened V by 4 bases and J by 1 base, and 13 bases separated the two germline ends. The CDR3 DNA reads TGTGCCAGCAGTTCACCGGGACATAGGAACACTGAAGCTTTCTTT. Translation: CASSSPGHRNTEAFF.

Here the CDR3 reads CASSQERDRRYEQYF. CDR3 bases: TGTGCCAGCAGCCAAGAGAGGGACAGGCGCTACGAGCAGTACTTC. The gene calls are TRBV4-2 and TRBJ2-7; 8 nucleotides align to TRBD1. J gave up 3 bases and V 0 bases, and 4 bases lay outside the gene matches. Germline V gene sequence: CDR1 LGHNA, CDR2 YNFKEQ. The CDR3 length is 15 residues.

As concerns this clone: At one boundary the junction diverges from the germline segment, which might be a read error. The V gene is TRBV30, the J gene TRBJ2-3, with D perhaps given as TRBD1 or TRBD2 (5 bases each). Germline V CDR1 and CDR2: GTSNPN, SVGIG (reference sequence). This CDR3 is 12 amino acids long. CDR3 coding DNA: TGTGCCTGGAGTCGGGGAGTCGGGGCCCGGAATTTT. Amino acids: CAWSRGVGARNF.

The chain recombines TRBV19 with TRBJ1-1; tentative D call: TRBD1 (5 bases). This CDR3 has 14 residues. Trimming left V 5 bases short and J 4 bases short, with 14 bases between. CDR1 LNHDA and CDR2 SQIVND come from the germline V gene (reference sequence). The CDR3 bases are TGTGCCAGTAGTCCGGGGGTCTCAGGCACTGAAGCTTTCTTT. Protein sequence: CASSPGVSGTEAFF.

CDR3 residues: CAWSVGREETQYF. The CDR3 nucleotides read TGTGCCTGGAGTGTTGGCAGGGAGGAGACCCAGTACTTC. The chain couples TRBV30 to TRBJ2-5; the D call may be TRBD1 or TRBD2 (5 bases each). Trimming removed 0 bases from V and 5 bases from J, with 10 bases in between. The germline V gene encodes CDR1 GTSNPN and CDR2 SVGIG (reference sequence). The CDR3 has 13 residues. The whole variable domain, filled in from reference TRBV30 and TRBJ2-5, reads SQTIHQWPATLVQPVGSPLSLECTVEGTSNPNLYWYRQAAGRGLQLLFYSVGIGQISSEVPQNLSASRPQDRQFILSSKKLLLSDSGFYLCAWSVGREETQYFGPGTRLLVL.

The table lists this clone with a few counts. The V call is TRBV6-6, the J call TRBJ1-6; 7 bases agree with TRBD1. The germline gives CDR1 MNHNY, CDR2 SVGAGI (reference sequence). With V trimmed by 7 bases and J by 6 bases, 9 bases remained unmatched. The CDR3 has 15 residues. The CDR3 spells CASKEPGQSNSPLHF. The CDR3 coding sequence is TGTGCCAGCAAAGAACCGGGACAGTCTAATTCACCCCTCCACTTT.

This clone was seen only once. The chain uses TRBV2 and TRBJ2-3; D is ambiguous. CDR3 length equals 15 residues. Trimming removed 4 bases at V and 1 base at J, with 12 bases between. Per the germline V gene, CDR1 is SNHLY and CDR2 is FYNNEI. Here the CDR3 DNA reads TGTGCCAGCAGTGGTCAAGCCCACCGCACAGATACGCAGTATTTT. It yields the protein CASSGQAHRTDTQYF.

This clone was seen a handful of times. The chain has TRBV7-2 and TRBJ2-3; 9 bases are a match to TRBD2. The CDR3 spans 16 residues. The junction had 10 bases not matched to a gene; V was cut back by 8 bases and J by 1 base. Germline V gene lookup returns CDR1 SGHTA and CDR2 FQGNSA. CDR3 DNA sequence: TGTGCCAGCGGAGCGGGGGGCCTCAGTCGCACAGATACGCAGTATTTT. Protein: CASGAGGLSRTDTQYF.

The chain recombines TRBV5-1 with TRBJ2-5; 10 positions agree with TRBD2. Germline loops: CDR1 SGHRS, CDR2 YFSETQ. Trimming removed 0 bases from V and 3 bases from J; junction bases left unmatched: 2. This CDR3 contains 15 residues. The CDR3 bases are TGCGCCAGCAGCTTGGCTAGCGGGAGCGAAGAGACCCAGTACTTC. Translating it yields CASSLASGSEETQYF.

This clone was seen once. CDR3 coding DNA: TGTGCCAGCGGCATGGGGTCAGCCTCCTATGGCTACACCTTC. Protein product: CASGMGSASYGYTF. The chain links TRBV11-2 to TRBJ1-2; D unclear. Trimming cost V 8 bases and J 4 bases, with 17 bases left between them. CDR1 SGHAT and CDR2 FQNNGV come from the germline V gene. The CDR3 is 14 amino acids.

The chain employs TRBV7-3 and TRBJ2-7; 10 positions match TRBD2. This CDR3 is built from 15 residues. V lost 5 bases and J lost 5; bases outside the gene matches: 9. Germline CDR1 reads SGHTA; CDR2 reads FQGTGA. CDR3: CASSPLAGGYDEQYF. The CDR3 region has the DNA TGTGCCAGCAGCCCCTTAGCGGGGGGCTACGACGAGCAGTACTTC.

V is TRBV7-2 and J is TRBJ2-3; 8 bases fit TRBD2. Per the germline V gene, CDR1 is SGHTA and CDR2 is FQGNSA. Trimming removed 5 bases from V and 6 bases from J; junction bases left unmatched: 10. The length of the CDR3 is 15 residues. The CDR3 sequence is CASSPHSGVLDTQYF. CDR3 nucleotides: TGTGCCAGCAGCCCCCATAGCGGGGTCCTCGATACGCAGTATTTT.

This clone was recorded only once. The CDR3 DNA follows: TGTGCCAGCAGCTTAACGGGCGGTAGCACAGATACGCAGTATTTT. This sequence encodes CASSLTGGSTDTQYF. This chain joins TRBV7-9 and TRBJ2-3; D ambiguous. V lost 2 bases, J lost 0 bases, and 9 bases lay in between. The CDR3 totals 15 residues. CDR1 is SEHNR and CDR2 is FQNEAQ in the germline V gene (reference sequence).

The chain carries TRBV7-9 and TRBJ2-3, with D tentatively TRBD1 (6 bases). The CDR3 has 16 amino acids. CDR1 and CDR2 from the germline V gene are SEHNR and FQNEAQ (reference sequence). Trimming stripped 0 bases from V and 0 bases from J, with 10 bases between. CDR3 amino acids: CASSLAGAGSTDTQYF. CDR3 bases: TGTGCCAGCAGCTTAGCGGGGGCTGGGAGCACAGATACGCAGTATTTT.

The chain is built from TRBV19 and TRBJ2-7; TRBD1 matches 7 bases. V lost 3 bases and J lost 9; bases outside the gene matches: 5. This CDR3 contains 12 residues. Germline assignment: CDR1 LNHDA and CDR2 SQIVND (reference sequence). The CDR3 nucleotides read TGTGCCAGTAGTATGGGACAGTTGGGGCAGTACGTC. Its protein product is CASSMGQLGQYV.

This clone was detected a few times. The gene calls are TRBV6-5 and TRBJ1-1, with D possibly TRBD1 on 6 matching bases. Germline CDR1 reads MNHEY; CDR2 reads SVGAGI. This CDR3 is 13 amino acids long. Trimming took off 6 bases at V and 1 base at J, with 9 bases between the two ends. The CDR3 loop reads CASRIQGNTEAFF. Written as DNA, the CDR3 is TGTGCCAGCAGAATACAGGGGAACACTGAAGCTTTCTTT.

This clone was detected once. The chain joins TRBV18 to TRBJ1-3, with 8 bases aligning to TRBD1. Unmatched junction bases numbered 13, after V lost 6 bases and J lost 0 bases. Germline lookup yields CDR1 KGHSH and CDR2 LQKENI. CDR3 length: 18 amino acids. CDR3 region: CASSPYGQGGISGNTIYF. The CDR3 bases are TGTGCCAGCTCGCCCTATGGACAGGGAGGGATCTCTGGAAACACCATATATTTT.